The clone carrying this T cell receptor (beta chain) has more than one count but fewer than ten. What it binds is unknown. The intended depth for sequencing was 1 in 200,000 to 1 in 1 million T cells. Data came from immunoSEQ multiplex PCR; TCRdb stores just in-frame clones and leaves some out. Counted here are approximately 150,000 clones, 70% to 80% occurring once; the ten biggest clones make up 25% to 30%. This record belongs to a study of cytotoxic CD8 clonotypes in ibrutinib-treated CLL. Whole-study context: Response was recorded as partial in approximately 25 patients and complete in 2; at median around 68 months, roughly 15 remained remitted and around 12 had progressed. Sequenced samples delivered averages of 250,000 to 300,000 productive templates and 80,000 to 100,000 productive rearrangements. Study-wide results and caveats: Baseline levels of clonality went above those of age-matched healthy donors and moved with circulating CD8+ T-cell counts.

This CDR3 has 14 amino acids. The V gene's germline CDR1 is SGHAT and CDR2 FQNNGV. Losses at the gene ends were 5 bases for V and 3 bases for J; bases not matched to a gene: 4. The sequencing used PBMCs, collected after 12 months of ibrutinib treatment. The TCR was taken from a human donor with chronic lymphocytic leukemia. This rearrangement joins TRBV11-2 to TRBJ1-2; 9 bases line up with TRBD1. DNA of the CDR3: TGTGCCAGCAGCGCGGGACAGGGAGACTATGGCTACACCTTC. It translates to CASSAGQGDYGYTF.